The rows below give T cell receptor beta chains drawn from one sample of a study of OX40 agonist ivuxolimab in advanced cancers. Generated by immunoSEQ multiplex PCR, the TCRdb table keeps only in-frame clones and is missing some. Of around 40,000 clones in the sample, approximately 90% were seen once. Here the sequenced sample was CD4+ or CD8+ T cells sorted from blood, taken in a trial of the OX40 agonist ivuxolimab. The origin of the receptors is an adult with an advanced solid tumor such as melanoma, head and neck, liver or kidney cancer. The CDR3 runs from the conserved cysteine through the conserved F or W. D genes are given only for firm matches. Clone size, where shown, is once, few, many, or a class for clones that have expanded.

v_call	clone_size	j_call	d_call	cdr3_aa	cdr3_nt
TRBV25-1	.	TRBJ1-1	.	CASSESTVEAFF	TGTGCCAGCAGTGAATCGACAGTTGAAGCTTTCTTT
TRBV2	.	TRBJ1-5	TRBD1	CASKEDRGDQPQHF	TGTGCCAGCAAGGAGGACAGGGGGGACCAGCCCCAGCATTTT
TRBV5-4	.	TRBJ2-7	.	CASSSGLTYEQYF	TGTGCCAGCAGCTCGGGACTCACCTACGAGCAGTACTTC
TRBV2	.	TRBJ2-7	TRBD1	CATSLDRRLYEQYF	TGTGCCACCTCTCTGGACAGGCGTCTCTACGAGCAGTACTTC
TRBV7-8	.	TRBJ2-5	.	CASSSSHEETQYF	TGTGCCAGCAGCTCCAGCCATGAAGAGACCCAGTACTTC
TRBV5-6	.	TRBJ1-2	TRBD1	CASSPIGQGANYGYTF	TGTGCCAGCAGCCCTATCGGACAGGGGGCGAACTATGGCTACACCTTC
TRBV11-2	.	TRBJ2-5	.	CASSLAGETQYF	TGTGCCAGCAGCTTAGCCGGAGAGACCCAGTACTTC
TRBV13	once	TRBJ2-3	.	CASSQTHRASPTDTQYF	TGTGCCAGCAGCCAGACCCACAGGGCCTCGCCCACAGATACGCAGTATTTT
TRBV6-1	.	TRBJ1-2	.	CASSDGGGYGYTF	TGTGCCAGCAGTGATGGGGGTGGCTATGGCTACACCTTC
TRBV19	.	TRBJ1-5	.	CASSPGAFQPQHF	TGTGCCAGTAGTCCAGGGGCTTTCCAGCCCCAGCATTTT
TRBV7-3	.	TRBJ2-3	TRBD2	CASSLTVGYRSGNTQYF	TGTGCCAGCAGCTTAACGGTGGGTTACAGAAGCGGGAATACGCAGTATTTT
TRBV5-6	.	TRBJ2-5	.	CASSTTGAPGTQYF	TGTGCCAGCAGCACGACAGGAGCTCCAGGGACCCAGTACTTC
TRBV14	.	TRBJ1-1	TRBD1	CASSQYRGRGNTEAFF	TGTGCCAGCAGCCAGTACAGGGGGCGAGGGAACACTGAAGCTTTCTTT
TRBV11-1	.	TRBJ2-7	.	CASSRDRSYEQYF	TGTGCCAGCAGCCGGGACCGCTCCTACGAGCAGTACTTC
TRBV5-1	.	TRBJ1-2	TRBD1	CASSPSAQTGPYGYTF	TGCGCCAGCAGCCCAAGCGCCCAGACAGGGCCCTATGGCTACACCTTC
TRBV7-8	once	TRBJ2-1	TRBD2	CASSLDLAEYNEQFF	TGTGCCAGCAGCTTAGATCTAGCGGAATACAATGAGCAGTTCTTC
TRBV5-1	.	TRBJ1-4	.	CASSSDSSNEKLFF	TGCGCCAGCAGCTCGGACAGTTCCAATGAAAAACTGTTTTTT
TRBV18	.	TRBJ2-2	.	CASSAYPHTGELFF	TGTGCCAGCTCAGCCTACCCCCACACCGGGGAGCTGTTTTTT
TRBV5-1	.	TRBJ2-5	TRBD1	CASSLGTGDGETQYF	TGCGCCAGCAGCTTGGGGACAGGGGATGGGGAGACCCAGTACTTC
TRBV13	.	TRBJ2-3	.	CASSSLLGGSTDTQYF	TGTGCCAGCAGCTCCCTTTTGGGGGGAAGCACAGATACGCAGTATTTT
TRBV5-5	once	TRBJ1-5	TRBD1	CASSFFGQDDQPQHF	TGTGCCAGCAGCTTTTTTGGACAGGATGATCAGCCCCAGCATTTT
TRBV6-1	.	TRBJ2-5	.	CASSESQGGGAAAKTQYF	TGTGCCAGCAGTGAGTCCCAAGGAGGGGGGGCTGCCGCAAAGACCCAGTACTTC
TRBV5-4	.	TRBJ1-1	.	CASSLKRGADTEAFF	TGTGCCAGCAGCTTGAAGAGGGGCGCGGACACTGAAGCTTTCTTT
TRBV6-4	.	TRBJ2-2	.	CASSVSRGGGELFF	TGTGCCAGCAGTGTTTCCAGGGGAGGTGGGGAGCTGTTTTTT
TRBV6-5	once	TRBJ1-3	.	CASSPTAAGNTIYF	TGTGCCAGCAGTCCCACAGCCGCTGGAAACACCATATATTTT
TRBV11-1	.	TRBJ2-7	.	CASSEGGSSSYEQYF	TGTGCCAGCAGCGAGGGGGGTTCCTCCTCCTACGAGCAGTACTTC
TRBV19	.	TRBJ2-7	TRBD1	CASSIAGTGGAGQYF	TGTGCCAGTAGTATAGCAGGTACAGGGGGCGCGGGGCAGTACTTC
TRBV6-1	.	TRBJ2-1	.	CASRRDSYNEQFF	TGTGCCAGCAGGAGGGACTCTTACAATGAGCAGTTCTTC
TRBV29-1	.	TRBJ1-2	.	CSVGGDGYTF	TGCAGCGTGGGGGGGGACGGCTACACCTTC
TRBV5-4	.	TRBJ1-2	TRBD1	CASSRYRGENYGYTF	TGTGCCAGCAGCAGGTACAGGGGCGAGAACTATGGCTACACCTTC
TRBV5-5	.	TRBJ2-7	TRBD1	CASSLAGTEIYEQYF	TGTGCCAGCAGCTTGGCCGGGACAGAGATTTACGAGCAGTACTTC